The entry below gives a single T cell receptor (beta chain) sequence along with its context. What it recognizes is unknown. These data come from a study of glioma-infiltrating T cells. Study outcomes and limitations: Tissue and blood shared very few CDR3 sequences. Shared blood CDR3 signature motifs marked patients with low tissue-blood divergence. Gliomas, especially low-grade, showed above-expected tissue-blood divergence; non-neoplastic patients showed below.

This CDR3 is 13 amino acids long. The germline V and J ends were trimmed by 6 bases and 5 bases, with 13 bases remaining between them. CDR1 and CDR2 (germline): LGHDT, YNNKEL (reference sequence). TCR alpha and beta CDR3 regions were amplified from RNA using iRepertoire nested multiplex PCR. One-step reverse transcription and amplification started from around 100-400 ng of tissue mRNA or PBMC total RNA. TCRdb reprocessed the multiplex PCR reads with MiXCR, giving one entry per CDR3 protein. The data show more than 300,000 distinct CDR3 sequences, approximately 42% seen once. The rearrangement uses TRBV3-1 and TRBJ2-5, with D possibly being TRBD1 or TRBD2 (5 bases each). Sample: glioma tissue, nonneoplastic brain tissue, or PBMCs (not recorded which). This receptor was obtained from a human donor with low-grade glioma or glioblastoma, undergoing nonglioma brain surgery, or in good health (not recorded which). CDR3 sequence (DNA): TGTGCCAGCAGGGCGAGGGGTCGGGAGACCCAGTACTTC. Translation: CASRARGRETQYF.